The 32 T cell receptor beta chains listed next were all sequenced from one sample in a study of blood T cell repertoires in COVID-19. Assay: immunoSEQ multiplex PCR; the TCRdb copy retains only in-frame clones and omits some. The table lists about 180,000 clones, about nine tenths of them singletons. Material: PBMCs or T cells enriched from blood (not recorded which). These receptor sequences come from a woman aged 18-29 years who had recovered from COVID-19.

The V call is TRBV24-1, the J call TRBJ2-5; 13 bases fit TRBD2. The CDR3 has 17 residues. Germline V gene lookup returns CDR1 KGHDR and CDR2 SFDVKD. V shed 4 bases, J shed 2 bases, and the junction held 6 bases outside the gene matches. CDR3 coding DNA: TGTGCCACCAGTGACCCTACTAGCGGGAGGGGACAAGAGACCCAGTACTTC. This sequence encodes CATSDPTSGRGQETQYF.

This clone was recorded only once. The V gene is TRBV10-3, the J gene TRBJ2-7; 7 nucleotides align to TRBD1. Germline V gene lookup returns CDR1 ENHRY and CDR2 SYGVKD. Trimming took 3 bases from V and 6 from J; bases not matched to a gene: 11. The CDR3 spans 15 residues. CDR3 loop: CAISERPGTVIEQYF. DNA of the CDR3: TGTGCCATCAGTGAACGACCCGGGACAGTAATCGAGCAGTACTTC.

This sequence joins TRBV2 and TRBJ1-2; possible D gene TRBD1, 5 bases. V dropped 1 base and J dropped 4 bases, with 16 bases sitting between them. From germline, CDR1 is SNHLY and CDR2 FYNNEI. CDR3 length: 16 residues. The CDR3 protein is CASSEVAGPLIYGYTF. CDR3 nucleotides: TGTGCCAGCAGTGAAGTGGCGGGACCCCTTATCTATGGCTACACCTTC.

The CDR3 DNA is TGTGCCAGCGCCGGGGAAAGTGAAAAACTGTTTTTT. Encoded protein: CASAGESEKLFF. J is TRBJ1-4 and V is TRBV28; D is ambiguous. Trimming took 8 bases from V and 7 from J, leaving 11 bases between them. The CDR3 spans 12 residues. Germline values: CDR1 MDHEN, CDR2 SYDVKM.

This clone appeared a single time. This chain uses TRBV28 with TRBJ1-1, with D perhaps TRBD1 (6 bases). This CDR3 region has 15 residues. Germline V lookup: CDR1 MDHEN, CDR2 SYDVKM. The V and J ends lost 4 bases and 4 bases respectively, with 16 bases between them. CDR3: CASSWGGPSRTEAFF. The CDR3 DNA reads TGTGCCAGCAGTTGGGGGGGGCCCTCTCGCACTGAAGCTTTCTTT.

This clone was seen once. CDR3 nucleotides: TGTGCCAGCTCCCGCGACAGTTACGAGCAGTACTTC. Translating gives CASSRDSYEQYF. This chain links TRBV18 with TRBJ2-7; possibly TRBD1 for D (5 bases). CDR1 is KGHSH and CDR2 is LQKENI in the germline V gene. The CDR3 is made up of 12 amino acids. Trimming pared 6 bases from V and 4 bases from J, leaving 10 bases between.

V is TRBV10-1 and J is TRBJ2-1; D may be TRBD2 (7 bases). CDR1 and CDR2 from the germline V gene are WNHNN and SYGVQD (reference sequence). The CDR3 sequence is 15 residues long. V shed 3 bases and J shed 4 bases, with 13 bases lying between them. CDR3 amino acids: CASSDGGAGYNEQFF. CDR3 nucleotide sequence: TGCGCCAGCAGTGATGGGGGGGCCGGATACAATGAGCAGTTCTTC.

V and J are TRBV2 and TRBJ1-1; D is perhaps TRBD1 (5 bases). V lost 5 bases and J 1 base, leaving 11 bases between the germline ends. The CDR3 is 14 amino acids. CDR1 and CDR2 (germline): SNHLY, FYNNEI. DNA of the CDR3: TGTGCCAGCAGTCCGACAGTAACGAACACTGAAGCTTTCTTT. Residues: CASSPTVTNTEAFF.

The chain has TRBV28 and TRBJ2-7; no reliable D call. The ends were cut back, 5 bases at V and 3 bases at J, with 5 bases in the middle. The germline V gene has CDR1 MDHEN and CDR2 SYDVKM. The CDR3 is 11 residues long. This CDR3 is CASSLRYEQYF. The CDR3 DNA reads TGTGCCAGCAGTCTACGCTACGAGCAGTACTTC.

This clone was found once. The chain links TRBV5-4 to TRBJ2-3; 10 bases match TRBD1. The V segment lost 5 bases and the J segment 1 base; nucleotides outside the gene matches: 4. This CDR3 comprises 15 residues. CDR1 and CDR2 (germline): SGHNT, YYREEE (reference sequence). CDR3 protein: CASRNGQGGTDTQYF. The CDR3 DNA follows: TGTGCCAGCAGGAACGGACAGGGGGGCACAGATACGCAGTATTTT.

This clone was seen just once. V gene TRBV28 combines with J gene TRBJ2-2; a possible D gene is TRBD2 (5 bases). The V end lost 6 bases, the J end lost 1 base, and 15 bases lay between the germline ends. The germline CDR1 and CDR2 sequences are MDHEN and SYDVKM. The CDR3 consists of 16 residues. Written as DNA, the CDR3 is TGTGCCAGCAGCTTGAGGGAGCCAAAGAACACCGGGGAGCTGTTTTTT. Translating it yields CASSLREPKNTGELFF.

The chain is built from TRBV4-1 and TRBJ1-4, with a weak D call TRBD1 (5 bases). The CDR3 spans 15 residues. Trimming removed 4 bases at V and 7 bases at J, with 16 bases between. CDR1 is MGHRA and CDR2 is YSYEKL in the germline V gene. As DNA, the CDR3 is TGCGCCAGCAGCCGCCTAACGTCCGGGGGTGAAAAACTGTTTTTT. Amino acid sequence: CASSRLTSGGEKLFF.

The chain recombines TRBV20-1 with TRBJ2-7; 8 nucleotides agree with TRBD2. Germline V gives CDR1 DFQATT, CDR2 SNEGSKA (reference sequence). CDR3 length: 15 amino acids. Trimming at V came to 4 bases and at J to 9 bases, leaving 17 bases not matched to a gene. The CDR3 region is CSATDAGLGGQGQYF. The CDR3 region has the DNA TGCAGTGCTACTGATGCGGGACTAGGGGGTCAGGGGCAGTACTTC.

The chain combines TRBV2 with TRBJ1-6, with TRBD1 identical over 9 bases. Germline V gives CDR1 SNHLY, CDR2 FYNNEI. Trimming cost V 1 base and J 9 bases; bases outside gene matches: 4. This CDR3 is built from 15 residues. The CDR3, as DNA: TGTGCCAGCAGTGAAGACAGGGGGCGAAGTTCACCCCTCCACTTT. This codes for CASSEDRGRSSPLHF.

V usage is TRBV27 and J usage is TRBJ1-1; TRBD1 agrees at 7 bases. V lost 3 bases to trimming and J lost 7 bases; unmatched junction nucleotides: 5. CDR1 and CDR2 from the germline V gene are MNHEY and SMNVEV (reference sequence). The length of the CDR3 is 13 residues. CDR3 region: CASSFGQALEAFF. The CDR3 region has the DNA TGTGCCAGCAGTTTCGGACAGGCACTTGAAGCTTTCTTT.

In DNA, the CDR3 is TGTGCCAGCAGTGAAAACGGGGGGGCCGTTGGGAATGAGCAGTTCTTC. It translates to CASSENGGAVGNEQFF. The J gene is TRBJ2-1, the V gene TRBV2; the match to TRBD2 covers 8 bases. Germline V CDR1 and CDR2: SNHLY, FYNNEI. This CDR3 has 16 residues. The ends lost 2 bases at V and 7 bases at J; junction bases unmatched: 10. The entire variable domain, with the rest obtained from reference TRBV2 and TRBJ2-1, is as follows: EPEVTQTPSHQVTQMGQEVILRCVPISNHLYFYWYRQILGQKVEFLVSFYNNEISEKSEIFDDQFSVERPDGSNFTLKIRSTKLEDSAMYFCASSENGGAVGNEQFFGPGTRLTVL.

V and J are TRBV20-1 and TRBJ2-1; D is possibly TRBD2 (6 bases). From germline, CDR1 is DFQATT and CDR2 SNEGSKA (reference sequence). The CDR3 spans 13 residues. V dropped 4 bases and J dropped 9 bases, with 16 bases sitting between them. CDR3 coding DNA: TGCAGTGCTACTGATGGGGGGATTGGTGAGCAGTTCTTC. This sequence encodes CSATDGGIGEQFF.

This chain joins TRBV15 and TRBJ2-7; TRBD1 aligns across 7 bases. CDR3 length: 13 residues. The junction had 3 bases not matched to a gene; V was cut back by 3 bases and J by 4 bases. CDR1 and CDR2 (germline): LNHNV, YYDKDF (reference sequence). CDR3 in amino acids: CATSSGRGYEQYF. In nucleotides, the CDR3 is TGTGCCACCAGCAGCGGCAGGGGGTACGAGCAGTACTTC.

A few counts support this clone. The identical CDR3 is also encoded by other nucleotide sequences in the sample. V and J are TRBV18 and TRBJ1-5; D possibly corresponds to TRBD1 (5 bases). The CDR3 spans 14 residues. V was pared by 6 bases and J by 0 bases, with 9 bases between. Per the germline V gene, CDR1 is KGHSH and CDR2 is LQKENI. CDR3: CASSPDSSNQPQHF. CDR3 in DNA: TGTGCCAGCTCCCCAGACAGTAGCAATCAGCCCCAGCATTTT.

The chain employs TRBV7-8 and TRBJ1-1; 8 bases line up with TRBD1. The ends lost 6 bases at V and 0 bases at J; junction bases unmatched: 12. Germline V gene data show CDR1 as SGHVS and CDR2 as FQNEAQ. This CDR3 contains 17 residues. CDR3 amino acids: CASSSPGQDPMNTEAFF. The CDR3, as DNA: TGTGCCAGCAGTTCCCCGGGACAGGACCCCATGAACACTGAAGCTTTCTTT. The variable domain in full, completed from reference TRBV7-8 and TRBJ1-1, reads GAGVSQSPRYKVAKRGQDVALRCDPISGHVSLFWYQQALGQGPEFLTYFQNEAQLDKSGLPSDRFFAERPEGSVSTLKIQRTQQEDSAVYLCASSSPGQDPMNTEAFFGQGTRLTVV.

This rearrangement joins TRBV2 to TRBJ1-2, with unresolved D. V was trimmed by 6 bases and J by 3 bases, leaving 8 bases between them. CDR3 length: 12 amino acids. Germline V gene sequence: CDR1 SNHLY, CDR2 FYNNEI. CDR3 amino acids: CASSQRDYGYTF. CDR3 bases: TGTGCCAGCAGCCAGAGGGACTATGGCTACACCTTC.

The chain has TRBV3-1 (or the pseudogene TRBV3-2) and TRBJ2-6, with 9 nucleotides matching TRBD2. In germline, CDR1 is LGHDT, CDR2 YNNKEL (reference sequence). The CDR3 contains 19 residues. The trim removed 0 bases at V and 0 bases at J, leaving 6 bases unmatched. The CDR3 protein is CASSQDLAGTSSGANVLTF. The CDR3 DNA reads as TGTGCCAGCAGCCAAGATCTAGCGGGGACGAGCTCTGGGGCCAACGTCCTGACTTTC.

The chain recombines TRBV7-9 with TRBJ2-7, with TRBD1 matching 10 bases. V was clipped by 7 bases and J by 5 bases; unmatched bases: 8. CDR1 is SEHNR, CDR2 FQNEAQ, per germline (reference sequence). This CDR3 is 14 amino acids long. The CDR3 nucleotides are TGTGCCAGCACCCATGGGGGGACAGGGGACGAGCAGTACTTC. Translated: CASTHGGTGDEQYF.

The CDR3 protein is CASSYPGQNNYGYTF. The CDR3 coding sequence is TGTGCCAGCAGTTACCCGGGACAGAATAACTATGGCTACACCTTC. The chain carries TRBV6-2 or TRBV6-3 and TRBJ1-2; 7 bases map to TRBD1. CDR3 length: 15 amino acids. The germline V gene has CDR1 MNHEY and CDR2 SVGEGT. Germline trimming cut 2 bases from V and 1 base from J; bases unmatched to any gene: 4.

The CDR3 protein is CASSPQVRLAGDYEQYF. As DNA, the CDR3 is TGTGCCAGTAGTCCACAGGTCCGACTAGCGGGGGACTACGAGCAGTACTTC. V usage is TRBV19 and J usage is TRBJ2-7, with 12 bases that match TRBD2. This CDR3 has 17 residues. V trimming: 5 bases; J trimming: 3 bases; junction bases outside the gene matches: 11. The germline V gene has CDR1 LNHDA and CDR2 SQIVND (reference sequence).

This rearrangement joins TRBV11-3 to TRBJ1-3, with D possibly being TRBD1 (6 bases). The CDR3 runs to 16 residues. V was trimmed by 7 bases and J by 0 bases, leaving 16 bases between them. Germline CDR1 reads SGHNT; CDR2 reads YENEEA. CDR3 coding DNA: TGTGCCAGCAACAAAGCGACAGGCAGCTCTGGAAACACCATATATTTT. It encodes CASNKATGSSGNTIYF.

CDR3 region: CAISERLAGERSQETQYF. CDR3 sequence (DNA): TGTGCCATCAGTGAAAGACTAGCAGGGGAAAGATCCCAAGAGACCCAGTACTTC. The gene calls are TRBV10-3 and TRBJ2-5, with D perhaps matching TRBD2 (7 bases). Trimming pared 3 bases from V and 1 base from J, leaving 21 bases between. The CDR3 is 18 residues long. Germline assignment: CDR1 ENHRY and CDR2 SYGVKD.

The chain carries TRBV24-1 and TRBJ2-3, with TRBD1 as a possible D gene (5 bases). Germline loops: CDR1 KGHDR, CDR2 SFDVKD. The V and J ends lost 3 bases and 4 bases respectively, with 16 bases between them. The length of the CDR3 is 16 residues. CDR3 DNA: TGTGCCACCAGTGATACTCGGCAGGGTTGGTCAGATACGCAGTATTTT. This gives the protein CATSDTRQGWSDTQYF.

The gene calls are TRBV6-5 and TRBJ1-2; a weak D match, TRBD1 (6 bases). Trimming took 7 bases from V and 5 from J, leaving 17 bases between them. The CDR3 is 14 residues long. The germline V gene encodes CDR1 MNHEY and CDR2 SVGAGI. CDR3 bases: TGTGCCAGCATTTTAGGGGGTGAGGGGTATGGCTACACCTTC. Translating it yields CASILGGEGYGYTF.

The chain is built from TRBV6-5 and TRBJ1-2; D is undetermined. Trimming removed 0 bases at V and 2 bases at J, with 13 bases between. Germline-derived CDR1 and CDR2 are MNHEY and SVGAGI. CDR3 length equals 16 residues. The CDR3: CASSYSMAGSNYGYTF. CDR3 coding DNA: TGTGCCAGCAGTTACTCGATGGCGGGGTCGAACTATGGCTACACCTTC.

This chain connects TRBV12-3 or TRBV12-4 to TRBJ2-7; D is undetermined. The CDR3 runs to 11 residues. Trimming removed 4 bases from V and 3 bases from J, with 4 bases in between. CDR3 protein: CASSSDYEQYF. CDR3 in DNA: TGTGCCAGCAGTTCAGACTACGAGCAGTACTTC.

The chain links TRBV14 to TRBJ2-2, with 7 bases that match TRBD2. This CDR3 has 15 amino acids. CDR1 is SGHDN and CDR2 is FVKESK in the germline V gene. The ends lost 6 bases at V and 0 bases at J; junction bases unmatched: 4. The CDR3 DNA sequence: TGTGCCAGCAGGGGGGGGTCAGCGAACACCGGGGAGCTGTTTTTT. Protein product: CASRGGSANTGELFF.